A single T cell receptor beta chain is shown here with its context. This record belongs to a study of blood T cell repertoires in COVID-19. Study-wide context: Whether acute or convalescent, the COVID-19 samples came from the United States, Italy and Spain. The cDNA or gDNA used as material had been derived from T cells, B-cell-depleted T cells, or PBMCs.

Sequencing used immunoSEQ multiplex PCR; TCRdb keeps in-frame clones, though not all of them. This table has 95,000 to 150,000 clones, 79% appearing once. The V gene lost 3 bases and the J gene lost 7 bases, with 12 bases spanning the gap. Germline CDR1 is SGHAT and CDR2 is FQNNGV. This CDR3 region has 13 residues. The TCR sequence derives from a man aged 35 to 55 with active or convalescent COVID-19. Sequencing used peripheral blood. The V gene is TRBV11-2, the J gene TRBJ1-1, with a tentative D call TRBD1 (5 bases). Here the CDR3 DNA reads TGTGCCAGCAGCTTGGGTAGAAGGGGTGAAGCTTTCTTT. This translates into CASSLGRRGEAFF.